The clone carrying this T cell receptor (beta chain) has a single count. This entry belongs to a study of blood T cell repertoires in COVID-19. The CDR3 has 16 residues. With V trimmed by 5 bases and J by 5 bases, 9 bases remained unmatched. In germline, CDR1 is SGHTA, CDR2 FQGNSA. Original data processing: Amplification with reference gene primers provided the estimates of nucleated cell counts. The method was immunoSEQ multiplex PCR; TCRdb's version includes in-frame clones alone and lacks a portion of them. For V, J and clone size, that table is used; D and trimming come from the DNA. The sample has 25,000 to 30,000 clones, roughly 80% seen once; the top ten hold 15% to 20%.

This sequence joins TRBV7-2 and TRBJ2-5, with 12 bases aligning to TRBD1. The sequenced material came from peripheral blood. The TCR comes from a woman aged 55-69 years with acute or convalescent COVID-19. CDR3 loop: CASSPPGQGAGETQYF. The CDR3, as DNA: TGTGCCAGCAGCCCCCCGGGACAGGGGGCTGGGGAGACCCAGTACTTC.